This T cell receptor beta chain was documented in a study of Ad26.COV2.S vaccination and SARS-CoV-2 variants. Study overall: Of the COV1001 trial arms, the Ad26.COV2.S arm included the donor. In the study, Ad26.COV2.S was injected intramuscularly once, or twice 56 days apart. Findings of the study overall: Non-spike TCR breadth did not differ much between vaccine and placebo recipients.

The sample's treatment: 15 to 20 received Ad26.COV2.S at low or high dose, single or two shots; about five received placebo; per-sample allocation not given. It was on day 63 after the first vaccine or placebo injection that samples were taken. This Boston cohort included adults aged 18-55 years. The protocol was immunoSEQ multiplex PCR, while the TCRdb copy is restricted to in-frame clones and leaves out a portion. The sample lists some 370,000 clones, under 90% seen once, with 7.4% in the top ten. The J segment lost 2 bases and the V segment lost 5 bases, leaving 9 bases of the junction unmatched. CDR3 size: 15 residues. CDR1 and CDR2 (germline): MNHEY, SVGAGI. Concerning this clone: Its antigen is not known.

The TCR was taken from a person aged 18 to 65 who received the Ad26.COV2.S COVID-19 vaccine or a placebo. Sequencing used peripheral blood, obtained in a trial of Ad26.COV2.S vaccine versus placebo. The rearrangement uses TRBV6-5 and TRBJ2-7; 7 bases are a match to TRBD2. In DNA, the CDR3 is TGTGCCAGCAGTCCCTGGGGCGGGAGAACCTACGAGCAGTACTTC. Residues: CASSPWGGRTYEQYF.